This T cell receptor beta chain emerged from a study of T cells in Graves' hyperthyroidism and ophthalmopathy. Study overall: Blood was drawn when the patient was first diagnosed and still untreated.

Trimming at V came to 9 bases and at J to 2 bases, leaving 10 bases not matched to a gene. The CDR3 totals 15 residues. Germline CDR1 and CDR2: KGHDR and SFDVKD. This clonotype has a count of ten or more. Its target is unknown. General observations from the study: The majority of expanded thyroid clonotypes above 0.001 also appeared in blood. Through a model of 13 V-J features, ophthalmopathy was separated from stable hyperthyroidism.

TCR beta CDR3 regions were amplified from RNA transcripts. The HTBI primer set served for first-round RT-PCR of the TCR CDR3. TCRdb fed the multiplex PCR reads into MiXCR, producing one record per CDR3 protein. This repertoire shows more than 300,000 distinct CDR3 sequences, approximately 14% found once; its top ten account for about 20%. Exclusion followed for patients with uncontrolled infection, other autoimmune disease, pregnancy or lactation. This receptor was identified in a woman aged 30 to 39 with Graves' ophthalmopathy. The sample taken for sequencing was blood. The rearrangement uses TRBV24-1 and TRBJ2-3, with TRBD1 matching 7 bases. The CDR3 sequence: CATEKRGHPTDTQYF. The CDR3, as DNA: TGTGCCACCGAGAAGAGGGGGCACCCCACAGATACGCAGTATTTT.